Each of the 16 T cell receptor beta chains below was sequenced from the same sample in a study of blood T cell repertoires in COVID-19. Produced via immunoSEQ multiplex PCR; TCRdb's table is partial and in-frame only. The sample shows about 220,000 clones, approximately 85% of them seen only once. The source material was peripheral blood. These receptors originate from a woman aged 70-85 years with COVID-19, enrolled during active disease.

Written as DNA, the CDR3 is TGTGCCAGCAGCTTAGCGCTCGGCAGGATCTACGAGCAGTACTTC. As protein: CASSLALGRIYEQYF. The V call is TRBV7-2, the J call TRBJ2-7, with unresolved D. V was clipped by 0 bases and J by 3 bases, with 12 bases between them. Germline V gene lookup returns CDR1 SGHTA and CDR2 FQGNSA. CDR3 length: 15 amino acids.

The V gene is TRBV11-3, the J gene TRBJ2-2; 10 nucleotides agree with TRBD2. Germline V lookup: CDR1 SGHNT, CDR2 YENEEA. The CDR3 sequence is 15 residues long. Losses at the gene ends were 4 bases for V and 5 bases for J; bases not matched to a gene: 4. The CDR3 DNA is TGTGCCAGCAGCTATGCGGGACTAGCGACCGGGGAGCTGTTTTTT. It codes for CASSYAGLATGELFF.

The rearrangement uses TRBV24-1 and TRBJ1-5; 9 bases line up with TRBD1. Germline values: CDR1 KGHDR, CDR2 SFDVKD. With V trimmed by 5 bases and J by 5 bases, 3 bases remained unmatched. This CDR3 region has 14 residues. DNA of the CDR3: TGTGCCACCAGTGTACAGGGGGCATATCAGCCCCAGCATTTT. Translating gives CATSVQGAYQPQHF.

This sequence joins TRBV28 and TRBJ1-2; a weak D match, TRBD1 (6 bases). This CDR3 comprises 13 residues. V lost 2 bases and J lost 9, with 13 bases in between. Germline CDR1 and CDR2: MDHEN and SYDVKM. CDR3 protein: CASSLTGISSYTF. CDR3 DNA sequence: TGTGCCAGCAGTTTAACAGGGATCTCGAGCTACACCTTC.

This clone showed up just once. This sequence joins TRBV18 and TRBJ1-2, with TRBD1 matching over 7 bases. Germline values: CDR1 KGHSH, CDR2 LQKENI. V was pared by 4 bases and J by 6 bases, with 8 bases of the junction left unmatched. This CDR3 spans 14 amino acids. CDR3 sequence reads: CASSLDRVLDGYTF. The CDR3 DNA reads TGTGCCAGCTCACTAGACAGGGTTTTGGATGGCTACACCTTC.

This chain links TRBV10-3 with TRBJ1-1, with 9 bases aligning to TRBD1. CDR3 length equals 13 residues. V shed 0 bases, J shed 9 bases, and the junction held 2 bases outside the gene matches. Germline V gene sequence: CDR1 ENHRY, CDR2 SYGVKD. The CDR3 sequence is CAISESGQGQAFF. The DNA for the CDR3 is TGTGCCATCAGTGAGTCGGGACAGGGCCAAGCTTTCTTT.

The V and J genes are TRBV5-1 and TRBJ2-1, with a possible D match to TRBD2 (5 bases). Trimming removed 3 bases from V and 5 bases from J, with 9 bases in between. Germline V gene lookup returns CDR1 SGHRS and CDR2 YFSETQ. The CDR3 is made up of 13 amino acids. CDR3 nucleotide sequence: TGCGCCAGCAGCTGGCCGGGAAACAATGAGCAGTTCTTC. Amino acids: CASSWPGNNEQFF. Using reference TRBV5-1 and TRBJ2-1 for the parts outside the CDR3, the full variable domain is KAGVTQTPRYLIKTRGQQVTLSCSPISGHRSVSWYQQTPGQGLQFLFEYFSETQRNKGNFPGRFSGRQFSNSRSEMNVSTLELGDSALYLCASSWPGNNEQFFGPGTRLTVL.

The chain employs TRBV5-6 and TRBJ2-3; D is possibly TRBD2 (5 bases). V gave up 5 bases and J gave up 2 bases, with 12 bases separating them. Germline-derived CDR1 and CDR2 are SGHDT and YYEEEE. CDR3 length: 14 amino acids. The CDR3 coding sequence is TGTGCCAGCAGTGGACTCCAAGCCACAGATACGCAGTATTTT. It translates to CASSGLQATDTQYF.

This chain joins TRBV27 and TRBJ2-3; 11 bases match TRBD2. The CDR3 contains 18 residues. Germline values: CDR1 MNHEY, CDR2 SMNVEV (reference sequence). V shed 6 bases and J 2 bases; nucleotides not matched to a gene: 13. The CDR3 reads CASRYTYSGRDLTDTQYF. CDR3 nucleotide sequence: TGTGCCAGCAGATATACTTATAGCGGGAGGGATCTCACAGATACGCAGTATTTT.

The rearrangement uses TRBV7-3 and TRBJ2-2, with unresolved D. The germline V gene has CDR1 SGHTA and CDR2 FQGTGA. V was pared by 4 bases and J by 7 bases, with 7 bases between. The CDR3 spans 12 residues. The CDR3 loop reads CASSSYNGELFF. The CDR3 coding sequence is TGTGCCAGCAGCTCGTACAACGGGGAGCTGTTTTTT.

This chain links TRBV28 with TRBJ1-1; D might be TRBD1 (6 bases). Germline V lookup: CDR1 MDHEN, CDR2 SYDVKM. The CDR3 totals 16 residues. V gave up 8 bases and J gave up 0 bases, with 19 bases separating them. CDR3 nucleotides: TGTGCCAGCGGAACTTTAGGGGGTAGGGTGAACACTGAAGCTTTCTTT. It is translated as CASGTLGGRVNTEAFF.

This chain uses TRBV7-2 with TRBJ2-7; weak D call: TRBD1 (6 bases). Deletions cut 1 base from V and 5 bases from J, with 9 bases between. The CDR3 totals 13 residues. CDR1 and CDR2 from the germline V gene are SGHTA and FQGNSA. The CDR3 here is CASSLVRGDEQYF. The CDR3 DNA sequence: TGTGCCAGCAGCTTAGTCAGGGGCGACGAGCAGTACTTC. The whole variable domain, remainder taken from reference TRBV7-2 and TRBJ2-7, is GAGVSQSPSNKVTEKGKDVELRCDPISGHTALYWYRQSLGQGLEFLIYFQGNSAPDKSGLPSDRFSAERTGGSVSTLTIQRTQQEDSAVYLCASSLVRGDEQYFGPGTRLTVT.

This clone has a handful of counts. The chain is built from TRBV19 and TRBJ2-2; the match to TRBD2 covers 16 bases. V dropped 3 bases and J dropped 3; count of bases not matched to a gene: 13. The CDR3 extends over 21 amino acids. CDR1 LNHDA and CDR2 SQIVND come from the germline V gene (reference sequence). In DNA form, the CDR3 reads TGTGCCAGTAGTATCCTCCCTGCCGGGACTAGCGGGAGGGTCCACACCGGGGAGCTGTTTTTT. Amino acid sequence: CASSILPAGTSGRVHTGELFF. The variable domain in full, with the rest retrieved from reference TRBV19 and TRBJ2-2, is DGGITQSPKYLFRKEGQNVTLSCEQNLNHDAMYWYRQDPGQGLRLIYYSQIVNDFQKGDIAEGYSVSREKKESFPLTVTSAQKNPTAFYLCASSILPAGTSGRVHTGELFFGEGSRLTVL.

The genes are TRBV10-2 and TRBJ1-3, with D hard to call. The CDR3 contains 14 residues. The V gene lost 3 bases and the J gene lost 1 base, with 7 bases spanning the gap. CDR1 is WSHSY, CDR2 SAAADI, per germline. The CDR3: CASSERGSGNTIYF. Here the CDR3 DNA reads TGCGCCAGCAGTGAAAGAGGGTCTGGAAACACCATATATTTT.

V and J are TRBV28 and TRBJ1-2, with 11 bases identical to TRBD1. The CDR3 covers 19 residues. Looked up from germline, CDR1 is MDHEN and CDR2 is SYDVKM. V lost 5 bases to trimming and J lost 4 bases; unmatched junction nucleotides: 18. CDR3 coding DNA: TGTGCCAGCAGTCTTGATGTTTCCGGGACAGGGGGGAGAAGCTATGGCTACACCTTC. Translated, it gives CASSLDVSGTGGRSYGYTF.

This sequence joins TRBV5-1 and TRBJ1-1; the D gene is possibly TRBD1 (5 bases). The CDR3 has 14 residues. V was trimmed by 0 bases and J by 4 bases, leaving 10 bases between them. Germline V CDR1 and CDR2: SGHRS, YFSETQ. This chain's CDR3 is CASSLEGVVTEAFF. In nucleotides, the CDR3 is TGCGCCAGCAGCTTGGAAGGGGTAGTCACTGAAGCTTTCTTT.